The clone carrying this TCR beta chain was recorded once. Antigen specificity is unknown. The investigators reverse transcribed all of the isolated RNA, so they sequenced expressed TCRB transcripts. The method was immunoSEQ multiplex PCR; TCRdb's version includes in-frame clones alone and lacks a portion of them. The data hold about 260,000 clones, with over 65% observed a single time. A heparinised blood draw that averaged around 110 mL was obtained once from each donor. Sorted CD4+ subsets: naive, central memory, regulatory, stem cell-like memory (CD45RO/CCR7/CD25/CD127/CD95/CD27 panel). This entry belongs to a study of beta chain features in type 1 diabetes. Study results and caveats: A closer apparent resemblance between naive, central memory and Treg TCRB repertoires was seen in patients than in healthy donors. Moderate yet significant TCRB CDR3 shortening was seen in Type 1 diabetes patients in all four CD4+ subsets.

CDR3 size: 14 residues. Trimming shortened V by 5 bases and J by 7 bases, and 15 bases separated the two germline ends. Germline assignment: CDR1 MNHEY and CDR2 SMNVEV (reference sequence). This receptor was identified in a man aged 25 to 45 in good health. The sequenced sample consisted of naive CD4+ T cells from blood. The chain is built from TRBV27 and TRBJ2-1; the D gene is possibly TRBD1 (5 bases). The CDR3 reads CASSRRGTENEQFF. The CDR3 DNA follows: TGTGCCAGCAGTCGTAGGGGAACGGAAAATGAGCAGTTCTTC.